These 26 T cell receptor beta chains originate from one sample sequenced in a study of T-cell memory formation after mild COVID-19. MiXCR was run by TCRdb on the 5' RACE reads, yielding one entry per CDR3 protein. The sample consists of 55,000 to 70,000 distinct CDR3 sequences, about 27% of them appearing once. What was sequenced was PBMCs or a T cell subset sorted from them (not recorded which). The receptors here all came from a man between 18 and 29 years old who had mild COVID-19 (a few samples of this study predate the infection). Cell type and time point are not known.

The table lists this clonotype with a few counts. Here the CDR3 reads CASSFIGGRQETQYF. The CDR3 DNA reads TGTGCCAGCAGTTTTATAGGCGGGAGACAAGAGACCCAGTACTTC. This rearrangement joins TRBV12-3 or TRBV12-4 to TRBJ2-5; 7 bases fit TRBD2. CDR3 size: 15 residues. After removal of 3 bases from V and 2 bases from J, the junction contained 6 bases not matched to a gene.

This chain connects TRBV4-1 to TRBJ2-1; D uncertain. The CDR3 runs to 15 residues. The ends were cut back, 1 base at V and 2 bases at J, with 9 bases in the middle. Germline V lookup: CDR1 MGHRA, CDR2 YSYEKL. CDR3 residues: CASSQAYRAYNEQFF. In DNA, the CDR3 is TGCGCCAGCAGCCAAGCTTACCGGGCCTACAATGAGCAGTTCTTC.

In its sample, this clonotype was seen a few times. The gene calls are TRBV7-3 and TRBJ2-7, with unresolved D. From germline, CDR1 is SGHTA and CDR2 FQGTGA. This CDR3 contains 13 residues. With 2 bases removed from V and 1 base from J, the gap between germline ends came to 6 bases. CDR3 nucleotides: TGTGCCAGCAGCTTAGGGGTTTCCTACGAGCAGTACTTC. Translation gives CASSLGVSYEQYF.

J is TRBJ2-1 and V is TRBV7-9; D might be TRBD2 (6 bases). This CDR3 region has 14 residues. Per germline, CDR1 SEHNR and CDR2 FQNEAQ (reference sequence). Trimming removed 8 bases from V and 8 bases from J, with 19 bases in between. Here the CDR3 reads CASLGGLARDEQFF. CDR3 in DNA: TGTGCCAGCCTGGGGGGACTCGCAAGGGATGAGCAGTTCTTC.

The chain's CDR3 is CASSLYDFYEQYV. DNA for the CDR3: TGTGCCAGCAGCCTGTATGATTTCTACGAGCAGTACGTC. The J gene is TRBJ2-7, the V gene TRBV7-3; D unresolved. Germline V gene sequence: CDR1 SGHTA, CDR2 FQGTGA. The V gene lost 5 bases and the J gene lost 3 bases, with 11 bases spanning the gap. CDR3 length equals 13 residues.

The V call is TRBV10-2, the J call TRBJ1-1; D is unclear. Germline CDR1 and CDR2: WSHSY and SAAADI. The CDR3 loop spans 15 amino acids. Deletions cut 5 bases from V and 0 bases from J, with 13 bases between. The CDR3 loop is CASSTVPLMNTEAFF. In nucleotides, the CDR3 is TGCGCCAGCAGTACGGTCCCTCTTATGAACACTGAAGCTTTCTTT.

This clonotype was found a few times. The chain carries TRBV9 and TRBJ1-2; unclear D gene. Trimming shortened V by 0 bases and J by 3 bases, and 12 bases separated the two germline ends. This CDR3 has 15 residues. Germline V gene lookup returns CDR1 SGDLS and CDR2 YYNGEE. DNA of the CDR3: TGTGCCAGCAGCGTAGCCCCGGGAGACTACTATGGCTACACCTTC. It translates to CASSVAPGDYYGYTF.

The chain is built from TRBV5-1 and TRBJ2-1; D ambiguous. Trimming shortened V by 3 bases and J by 1 base, and 8 bases separated the two germline ends. The CDR3 runs to 14 residues. Looked up from germline, CDR1 is SGHRS and CDR2 is YFSETQ. The CDR3 region has the DNA TGCGCCAGCAGCTGGGATACGTCCTACAATGAGCAGTTCTTC. This gives the protein CASSWDTSYNEQFF.

This chain links TRBV23-1 with TRBJ2-3; D uncertain. TRBV23-1 is given ORF status, its function remaining uncertain. V was pared by 2 bases and J by 2 bases, with 11 bases between. CDR3 length equals 15 residues. The DNA of the CDR3 is TGCGCCAGCAGTCAAGAGTCCCGAGACACAGATACGCAGTATTTT. This encodes CASSQESRDTDTQYF.

CDR3 in amino acids: CASSLGGPVAEAFF. The CDR3 bases are TGCGCCAGCAGCTTGGGCGGACCGGTGGCTGAAGCTTTCTTT. V is TRBV5-1 and J is TRBJ1-1; no firm D call. Germline V gene data show CDR1 as SGHRS and CDR2 as YFSETQ. This CDR3 comprises 14 residues. The V end was cut by 0 bases, the J end by 6 bases, with 12 bases between.

Only one count was recorded for this clonotype. V is TRBV7-9 and J is TRBJ1-2; D not resolved. V was pared by 4 bases and J by 7 bases, with 10 bases between. The CDR3 is 12 amino acids. Germline loops: CDR1 SEHNR, CDR2 FQNEAQ (reference sequence). The CDR3 here is CASSSVVGGYTF. CDR3 coding DNA: TGTGCCAGCAGCTCCGTAGTAGGTGGCTACACCTTC.

This clonotype was seen a handful of times. This chain connects TRBV7-9 to TRBJ2-2, with 7 positions matching TRBD1. The junction had 13 bases not matched to a gene; V was cut back by 4 bases and J by 5 bases. Germline values: CDR1 SEHNR, CDR2 FQNEAQ (reference sequence). CDR3 length equals 17 residues. For the CDR3, the DNA is TGTGCCAGCAGCTACTCTACAGGGGTGCCGGTTACCGGGGAGCTGTTTTTT. Encoded protein: CASSYSTGVPVTGELFF.

This clonotype was detected ten times or more. The V gene is TRBV7-9, the J gene TRBJ2-5; D might be TRBD2 (5 bases). The V end lost 5 bases, the J end lost 7 bases, and 23 bases lay between the germline ends. This CDR3 has 16 amino acids. Germline V gene sequence: CDR1 SEHNR, CDR2 FQNEAQ (reference sequence). The CDR3: CASSPSGLYLRGTQYF. In DNA, the CDR3 is TGTGCCAGCAGCCCATCTGGACTGTACCTCCGGGGGACCCAGTACTTC.

The rearrangement links TRBV7-2 to TRBJ1-5, with D perhaps TRBD1 (5 bases). The CDR3 is 15 amino acids. V lost 1 base to trimming and J lost 3 bases, with 10 bases between them. Germline-derived CDR1 and CDR2 are SGHTA and FQGNSA. Written as DNA, the CDR3 is TGTGCCAGCAGCTTAGAACAGGCTATCAATCAGCCCCAGCATTTT. Its translation is CASSLEQAINQPQHF.

V gene TRBV9 combines with J gene TRBJ2-3, with 10 positions matching TRBD2. J was trimmed by 3 bases and V by 6 bases; bases with no gene match: 7. The CDR3 length is 15 residues. Germline-derived CDR1 and CDR2 are SGDLS and YYNGEE. Written as DNA, the CDR3 is TGTGCCAGCAACGAAGCGGGGGGGGTGACAGATACGCAGTATTTT. It codes for CASNEAGGVTDTQYF. The full variable domain, its missing parts supplied by reference TRBV9 and TRBJ2-3, is DSGVTQTPKHLITATGQRVTLRCSPRSGDLSVYWYQQSLDQGLQFLIQYYNGEERAKGNILERFSAQQFPDLHSELNLSSLELGDSALYFCASNEAGGVTDTQYFGPGTRLTVL.

V gene TRBV4-1 combines with J gene TRBJ2-4, with D perhaps matching TRBD2 (5 bases). With 3 bases removed from V and 0 bases from J, the gap between germline ends came to 9 bases. The germline gives CDR1 MGHRA, CDR2 YSYEKL. The CDR3 has 15 amino acids. The CDR3 sequence: CASSHPGLAKNIQYF. The CDR3 nucleotides read TGCGCCAGCAGCCATCCGGGGTTAGCCAAAAACATTCAGTACTTC.

This clonotype was counted a few times. This chain joins TRBV7-2 and TRBJ1-1; the D gene is possibly TRBD1 (5 bases). Trimming cost V 1 base and J 4 bases, with 16 bases left between them. This CDR3 region has 16 residues. Germline CDR1 is SGHTA and CDR2 is FQGNSA. Written as DNA, the CDR3 is TGTGCCAGCAGCTTAGTCGGGGCGATGTTGGGCACTGAAGCTTTCTTT. This sequence encodes CASSLVGAMLGTEAFF.

This clonotype was counted many times. This chain joins TRBV4-3 and TRBJ2-2; tentatively, D is TRBD1 (5 bases). The CDR3 has 12 residues. The ends were cut back, 4 bases at V and 5 bases at J, with 5 bases in the middle. The germline V gene has CDR1 LGHNA and CDR2 YSLEER. Here the CDR3 DNA reads TGCGCCAGCAGCCCAGGGACCGGGGAGCTGTTTTTT. It yields the protein CASSPGTGELFF.

The chain joins TRBV10-1 to TRBJ2-3; D may be TRBD2 (6 bases). In germline, CDR1 is WNHNN, CDR2 SYGVQD (reference sequence). The CDR3 runs 14 residues. V was cut by 5 bases and J by 2 bases, with 11 bases left in between. The CDR3 DNA is TGCGCCAGCAGTATGGGGGGAGCCACAGATACGCAGTATTTT. It specifies CASSMGGATDTQYF.

The rearrangement uses TRBV6-5 and TRBJ2-2, with 10 bases aligning to TRBD1. V was clipped by 7 bases and J by 5 bases; unmatched bases: 4. This CDR3 has 14 amino acids. Germline CDR1 MNHEY, CDR2 SVGAGI. CDR3 coding DNA: TGTGCCAGCAACAGGGACAGGGGAACCGGGGAGCTGTTTTTT. Translation gives CASNRDRGTGELFF.

The V gene is TRBV5-5, the J gene TRBJ2-2; TRBD1 aligns across 7 bases. V lost 1 base, J lost 6 bases, and 18 bases stayed unmatched. Germline CDR1 is SGHKS and CDR2 is YYEKEE (reference sequence). The CDR3 runs 19 residues. CDR3 sequence (DNA): TGTGCCAGCAGCTTGCTAGGCTCACGGGCAGGGGGAATACCCGGGGAGCTGTTTTTT. Translation: CASSLLGSRAGGIPGELFF.

This clonotype was counted only a few times. The chain is built from TRBV6-4 and TRBJ2-3; 9 bases align to TRBD2. Per the germline V gene, CDR1 is MRHNA and CDR2 is SNTAGT. With V trimmed by 5 bases and J by 2 bases, 2 bases remained unmatched. There are 14 residues in the CDR3. The CDR3 DNA follows: TGTGCCAGCAGTCGCGGGGGGGTCACAGATACGCAGTATTTT. Its translation is CASSRGGVTDTQYF.

V gene TRBV6-6 combines with J gene TRBJ2-1; D unclear. Germline lookup yields CDR1 MNHNY and CDR2 SVGAGI (reference sequence). The CDR3 totals 11 residues. Trimming pared 8 bases from V and 9 bases from J, leaving 11 bases between. The CDR3 DNA reads as TGTGCCAGCGGATCCACTATTGAGCAGTTCTTC. It yields the protein CASGSTIEQFF.

This clonotype was recorded a few times. In DNA form, the CDR3 reads TGCAGTGCTCAGGATAGCGGATTTTTCACAGATACGCAGTATTTT. This encodes CSAQDSGFFTDTQYF. The chain is built from TRBV20-1 and TRBJ2-3; D is perhaps TRBD2 (6 bases). Deletions cut 5 bases from V and 2 bases from J, with 17 bases between. Germline-derived CDR1 and CDR2 are DFQATT and SNEGSKA (reference sequence). The CDR3 is 15 amino acids.

The sample holds many counts of this clonotype. This chain connects TRBV12-3 or TRBV12-4 to TRBJ2-2; 8 bases match TRBD1. Trimming took 1 base from V and 1 from J; bases not matched to a gene: 2. CDR3 length equals 16 residues. DNA of the CDR3: TGTGCCAGCAGTTTAGGGGGACAGGAGAACACCGGGGAGCTGTTTTTT. This encodes CASSLGGQENTGELFF.

The chain carries TRBV2 and TRBJ2-5; 8 bases match TRBD2. In germline, CDR1 is SNHLY, CDR2 FYNNEI. The CDR3 length is 15 residues. The trim removed 6 bases at V and 5 bases at J, leaving 11 bases unmatched. This chain's CDR3 is CASSLSTSGGETQYF. The DNA for the CDR3 is TGTGCCAGCAGCCTATCTACTAGCGGAGGGGAGACCCAGTACTTC.